This entry describes one T cell receptor beta chain. The source of the sample is a study of shared clonotypes between healthy human individuals. Study information: Contributing individuals were two females and a few males aged 18 to 49. There were three CD4 naive, three CD4 memory, two CD8 naive and one CD8 memory plates per donor.

An assay was performed, and its level was deep. Using immunoSEQ multiplex PCR, the repertoire was profiled, and TCRdb retains in-frame clones only, with some absent. The sample contains 2 million to 2.5 million clones, under 97% of which appear only once. Into CD45RA+ naive and CD45RA-negative memory subsets, the CD4+ cells were split. Sequences were obtained from naive CD4+ T cells sorted from blood. Subset of the sample: CD45RA+ positively selected. This TCR was recovered from a man younger than 35 in good health.

CDR3 amino acids: CASSPPNGVSYEQYF. The CDR3 region has the DNA TGTGCCAGCTCACCTCCGAATGGGGTAAGCTACGAGCAGTACTTC. The genes are TRBV18 and TRBJ2-7, with no clear D. The CDR3 covers 15 residues. V lost 3 bases, J lost 3 bases, and 15 bases lay in between. Germline values: CDR1 KGHSH, CDR2 LQKENI.